The 8 T cell receptor beta chains below were found in one sample sequenced in a study of blood T cell repertoires in COVID-19. Some clones are missing from TCRdb's copy, which holds only in-frame ones; the method was immunoSEQ multiplex PCR. The data contain more than 85,000 clones, about 90% of them singletons. Input material: peripheral blood. The receptors here all came from a human donor in a cohort sampled during active COVID-19.

CDR3 residues: CASSDLRTHGYTF. The CDR3 DNA sequence: TGTGCCAGCAGTGACTTACGGACACATGGCTACACCTTC. This rearrangement joins TRBV6-4 to TRBJ1-2, with TRBD1 as a possible D gene (5 bases). The V end was cut by 1 base, the J end by 6 bases, with 9 bases between. The CDR3 is 13 residues long. Germline values: CDR1 MRHNA, CDR2 SNTAGT.

The chain carries TRBV28 and TRBJ1-2, with a possible D match to TRBD1 (5 bases). Germline CDR1 is MDHEN and CDR2 is SYDVKM. Trimming shortened V by 5 bases and J by 0 bases, and 10 bases separated the two germline ends. This CDR3 region has 14 residues. In DNA form, the CDR3 reads TGTGCCAGCAGTGCCACGACAGCTAACTATGGCTACACCTTC. Encoded protein: CASSATTANYGYTF.

The chain joins TRBV19 to TRBJ1-3, with 8 nucleotides matching TRBD1. Trimming cost V 6 bases and J 1 base; bases outside gene matches: 2. The germline V gene has CDR1 LNHDA and CDR2 SQIVND (reference sequence). The CDR3 runs to 14 residues. CDR3 nucleotide sequence: TGTGCCAGTAGCGACAGGGGATCTGGAAACACCATATATTTT. This gives the protein CASSDRGSGNTIYF.

The chain uses TRBV10-2 and TRBJ2-5; the match to TRBD1 covers 9 bases. Trimming took 0 bases from V and 9 from J; bases not matched to a gene: 2. CDR3 length: 13 amino acids. Germline V gene sequence: CDR1 WSHSY, CDR2 SAAADI. The CDR3 DNA reads TGCGCCAGCAGTGAGTCGGGGGACAGGGCCCAGTACTTC. Amino acid sequence: CASSESGDRAQYF.

The rearrangement joins TRBV30 to TRBJ1-5, with 7 bases aligning to TRBD1. Germline assignment: CDR1 GTSNPN and CDR2 SVGIG (reference sequence). The CDR3 is 14 residues long. With 1 base clipped from V and 4 bases from J, the junction kept 4 bases outside the gene matches. The CDR3 is CAWSEGAGNQPQHF. The CDR3 region has the DNA TGTGCCTGGAGTGAGGGGGCAGGGAATCAGCCCCAGCATTTT.

The rearrangement uses TRBV30 and TRBJ1-2, with a tentative D call TRBD1 (5 bases). The germline V gene has CDR1 GTSNPN and CDR2 SVGIG (reference sequence). Trimming pared 7 bases from V and 8 bases from J, leaving 11 bases between. The CDR3 is 10 amino acids. The CDR3 sequence is CAYRRDGYTF. The CDR3 DNA reads as TGTGCCTACAGGAGGGACGGCTACACCTTC.

The chain uses TRBV11-2 and TRBJ1-1; 12 nucleotides line up with TRBD1. V was clipped by 5 bases and J by 2 bases; unmatched bases: 9. The CDR3 is 17 residues long. The germline V gene encodes CDR1 SGHAT and CDR2 FQNNGV. CDR3 sequence reads: CASSGDRGRSTNTEAFF. CDR3 sequence (DNA): TGTGCCAGCAGCGGGGACAGGGGGCGATCGACTAACACTGAAGCTTTCTTT.

The rearrangement joins TRBV28 to TRBJ1-4; TRBD1 agrees at 8 bases. The CDR3 runs 14 residues. After removal of 3 bases from V and 7 bases from J, the junction contained 4 bases not matched to a gene. The V gene's germline CDR1 is MDHEN and CDR2 SYDVKM. The DNA of the CDR3 is TGTGCCAGCAGTTTTTCAGGGGGCAGTGAAAAACTGTTTTTT. Translation gives CASSFSGGSEKLFF.